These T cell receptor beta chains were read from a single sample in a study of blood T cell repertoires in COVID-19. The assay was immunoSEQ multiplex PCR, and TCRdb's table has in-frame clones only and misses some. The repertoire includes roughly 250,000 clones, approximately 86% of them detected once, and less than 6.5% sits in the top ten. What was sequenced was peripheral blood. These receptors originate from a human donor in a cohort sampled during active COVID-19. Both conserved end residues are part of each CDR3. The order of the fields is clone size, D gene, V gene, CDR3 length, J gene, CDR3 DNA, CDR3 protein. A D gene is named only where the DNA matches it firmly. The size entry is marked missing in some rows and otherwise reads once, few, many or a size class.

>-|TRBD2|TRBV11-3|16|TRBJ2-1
TGTGCCAGCAGCCCGGGAGGCGGTAGCTCCTACAATGAGCAGTTCTTC
CASSPGGGSSYNEQFF
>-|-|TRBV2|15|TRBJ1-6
TGTGCCAGCACTGAAGGGACCGCAGGGATTTCACCCCTCCACTTT
CASTEGTAGISPLHF
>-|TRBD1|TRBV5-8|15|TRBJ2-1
TGTGCCAGCGTCCCCCGGGACAGCATCTCCAATGAGCAGTTCTTC
CASVPRDSISNEQFF
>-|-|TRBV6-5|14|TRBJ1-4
TGTGCCAGCAGTTTCTCAGGGGAGGGGGAAAAACTGTTTTTT
CASSFSGEGEKLFF
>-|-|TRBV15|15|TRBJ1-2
TGTGCCACGGGGGCCTCGGCAGGGAACGACTATGGCTACACCTTC
CATGASAGNDYGYTF
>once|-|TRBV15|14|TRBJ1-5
TGTGCCACCAGCAGGGGGGAGGGCAATCAGCCCCAGCATTTT
CATSRGEGNQPQHF
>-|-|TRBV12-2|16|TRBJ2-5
TGTGCAAGTCGCTTTCATGGAGCGTGGAGGTTACTAGGAGAGTACTTC
CASRFHGAWRLLGEYF
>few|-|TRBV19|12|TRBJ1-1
TGTGCCAGTAGTATATCTGAAGCGGGAGCTTTCTTT
CASSISEAGAFF
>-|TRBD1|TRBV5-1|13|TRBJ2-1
TGCGCCAGCAGCTTCCAGGGGGCGCGGGAGCAGTTCTTC
CASSFQGAREQFF
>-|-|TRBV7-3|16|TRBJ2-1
TGTGCCAGCGTCTCGGCGGGGGCCTCAACTTACAATGAGCAGTTCTTC
CASVSAGASTYNEQFF
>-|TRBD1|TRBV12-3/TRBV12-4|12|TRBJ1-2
TGTGCCAGCAGTCTTAGGACAGGGAAGCACACCTTC
CASSLRTGKHTF
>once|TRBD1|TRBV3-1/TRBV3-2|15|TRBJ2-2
TGTGCCAGCACTCTAAGGACAGGGTACACCGGGGAGCTGTTTTTT
CASTLRTGYTGELFF
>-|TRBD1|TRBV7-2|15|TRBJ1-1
TGTGCCAGCAGCCTCAACGCCGGACAGGGCACTGAAGCTTTCTTT
CASSLNAGQGTEAFF
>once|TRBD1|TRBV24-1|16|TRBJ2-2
TGTGCCACCAGTGACCCGGACAGGGGTCCCACCGGGGAGCTGTTTTTT
CATSDPDRGPTGELFF
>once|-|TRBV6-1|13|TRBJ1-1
TGTGCCAGCAGTGAGGGCTTGAACACTGAAGCTTTCTTT
CASSEGLNTEAFF